The 18 T cell receptor beta chains reported below all come from one sample, sequenced in a study of control samples from healthy donors and cancer patients. The assay was immunoSEQ multiplex PCR, and TCRdb's table has in-frame clones only and misses some. The sample yields around 140,000 clones, approximately 94% seen once. Input material: blood. The source of these receptors is a man aged 35 to 55 in good health.

The V call is TRBV5-6, the J call TRBJ1-1, with 8 positions matching TRBD1. The CDR3 spans 15 residues. After removal of 3 bases from V and 2 bases from J, the junction contained 6 bases not matched to a gene. Germline CDR1 reads SGHDT; CDR2 reads YYEEEE. The CDR3 reads CASSYSGQGNTEAFF. The CDR3 region has the DNA TGTGCCAGCAGCTATAGCGGACAGGGCAACACTGAAGCTTTCTTT.

The chain employs TRBV6-1 and TRBJ1-5; D is perhaps TRBD1 (5 bases). Trimming shortened V by 3 bases and J by 7 bases, and 19 bases separated the two germline ends. CDR3 length equals 16 residues. The germline V gene has CDR1 MNHNS and CDR2 SASEGT. CDR3 DNA: TGTGCCAGCAGTGAGTTTGCCGGGGGTCGGGGACAGCCCCAGCATTTT. Protein product: CASSEFAGGRGQPQHF.

The V and J genes are TRBV12-3 or TRBV12-4 and TRBJ1-1; D uncertain. Trimming left V 3 bases short and J 7 bases short, with 9 bases between. This CDR3 has 12 residues. The CDR3 DNA reads as TGTGCCAGCAGTTTCCGACGGAGTGAAGCTTTCTTT. Its protein is CASSFRRSEAFF.

The chain joins TRBV5-4 to TRBJ2-2, with 9 bases aligning to TRBD1. This CDR3 region has 16 residues. The germline V gene has CDR1 SGHNT and CDR2 YYREEE (reference sequence). With V trimmed by 0 bases and J by 4 bases, 4 bases remained unmatched. CDR3 nucleotide sequence: TGTGCCAGCAGCTTGGCGGGACAGGGTCCCACCGGGGAGCTGTTTTTT. Amino acids: CASSLAGQGPTGELFF.

The V and J genes are TRBV10-3 and TRBJ2-6; 8 bases are shared with TRBD1. Germline lookup yields CDR1 ENHRY and CDR2 SYGVKD. This CDR3 spans 15 amino acids. V lost 7 bases, J lost 3 bases, and 5 bases stayed unmatched. CDR3 nucleotide sequence: TGTGCCATCAACGCAGGGGGCGGTGGGGCCAACGTCCTGACTTTC. Its protein is CAINAGGGGANVLTF.

The V call is TRBV27, the J call TRBJ2-1, with D maybe TRBD2 (7 bases). This CDR3 has 16 residues. The germline V gene has CDR1 MNHEY and CDR2 SMNVEV (reference sequence). V was clipped by 3 bases and J by 9 bases, with 21 bases between them. The CDR3 loop is CASSFFGAGEGIEQFF. CDR3 coding DNA: TGTGCCAGCAGTTTTTTTGGCGCAGGGGAGGGGATTGAGCAGTTCTTC.

This sequence joins TRBV28 and TRBJ2-2, with D tentatively TRBD1 (5 bases). V was clipped by 2 bases and J by 4 bases, with 14 bases between them. The germline V gene has CDR1 MDHEN and CDR2 SYDVKM. CDR3 length: 16 amino acids. The DNA of the CDR3 is TGTGCCAGCAGTTTAAGGCAGGGAAGGGGCACCGGGGAGCTGTTTTTT. Translating gives CASSLRQGRGTGELFF. Using reference TRBV28 and TRBJ2-2 for the parts outside the CDR3, the full variable domain is DVKVTQSSRYLVKRTGEKVFLECVQDMDHENMFWYRQDPGLGLRLIYFSYDVKMKEKGDIPEGYSVSREKKERFSLILESASTNQTSMYLCASSLRQGRGTGELFFGEGSRLTVL.

V and J are TRBV18 and TRBJ1-3; a weak D match, TRBD1 (5 bases). The germline CDR1 and CDR2 sequences are KGHSH and LQKENI. The CDR3 runs to 16 residues. Deletions cut 6 bases from V and 0 bases from J, with 15 bases between. The CDR3, as DNA: TGTGCCAGCTCCACGGGGACGGTAAACTCTGGAAACACCATATATTTT. Its translation: CASSTGTVNSGNTIYF.

This clone was found once. The gene calls are TRBV19 and TRBJ2-5; 11 nucleotides agree with TRBD2. CDR1 is LNHDA and CDR2 is SQIVND in the germline V gene (reference sequence). CDR3 length equals 17 residues. V dropped 1 base and J dropped 2; count of bases not matched to a gene: 6. CDR3 residues: CASSIVGSGGGQETQYF. The CDR3 DNA follows: TGTGCCAGTAGTATAGTCGGTAGCGGGGGGGGACAAGAGACCCAGTACTTC.

The chain joins TRBV7-2 to TRBJ2-2, with 10 bases fitting TRBD2. CDR3 length: 14 residues. The V gene's germline CDR1 is SGHTA and CDR2 FQGNSA. V shed 5 bases and J 8 bases; nucleotides not matched to a gene: 5. The DNA of the CDR3 is TGTGCCAGCAGCACCCAGACTAGCGGGGGGGAGCTGTTTTTT. This translates into CASSTQTSGGELFF.

The rearrangement uses TRBV10-1 and TRBJ2-7; TRBD1 or TRBD2 may be the D gene (6 bases each). The CDR3 spans 14 residues. Germline V gene sequence: CDR1 WNHNN, CDR2 SYGVQD (reference sequence). The ends were cut back, 0 bases at V and 2 bases at J, with 8 bases in the middle. The CDR3 reads CASSESRDTYEQYF. CDR3 nucleotide sequence: TGCGCCAGCAGTGAGTCGCGGGACACCTACGAGCAGTACTTC.

The rearrangement links TRBV5-4 to TRBJ2-7; 10 positions match TRBD1. Germline V gene lookup returns CDR1 SGHNT and CDR2 YYREEE (reference sequence). Losses at the gene ends were 3 bases for V and 6 bases for J; bases not matched to a gene: 6. The CDR3 loop spans 14 amino acids. The CDR3 DNA reads as TGTGCCAGCAGCTCCGGGACAGGGGTTATCGAGCAGTACTTC. Residues: CASSSGTGVIEQYF.

The CDR3 sequence: CASSKHRTAYRNTIYF. The CDR3 bases are TGTGCCAGCAGTAAGCATCGGACAGCCTACCGTAACACCATATATTTT. The chain uses TRBV6-2 or TRBV6-3 and TRBJ1-3; TRBD1 is a possible D gene (6 bases). From germline, CDR1 is MNHEY and CDR2 SVGEGT. The CDR3 has 16 amino acids. The V and J ends lost 5 bases and 7 bases respectively, with 21 bases between them.

The chain couples TRBV9 to TRBJ1-2; 9 bases match TRBD1. J was trimmed by 1 base and V by 4 bases; bases with no gene match: 26. This CDR3 is 22 amino acids long. Germline V gene data show CDR1 as SGDLS and CDR2 as YYNGEE. CDR3: CASSFQGGTGMDIEGYNYGYTF. In DNA form, the CDR3 reads TGTGCCAGCAGCTTCCAAGGAGGGACAGGGATGGATATTGAGGGGTATAACTATGGCTACACCTTC.

CDR3 amino acids: CASSQETTDYNSPLHF. CDR3 DNA: TGCGCCAGCAGCCAAGAAACGACAGATTATAATTCACCCCTCCACTTT. V gene TRBV4-1 combines with J gene TRBJ1-6; D may be TRBD1 (5 bases). Germline CDR1 is MGHRA and CDR2 is YSYEKL. This CDR3 has 16 amino acids. The ends were cut back, 0 bases at V and 4 bases at J, with 10 bases in the middle.

The genes are TRBV5-1 and TRBJ1-1; TRBD1 is a possible D gene (5 bases). Germline V lookup: CDR1 SGHRS, CDR2 YFSETQ. V was trimmed by 1 base and J by 3 bases, leaving 7 bases between them. The length of the CDR3 is 13 residues. CDR3 sequence reads: CASSLMGDTEAFF. CDR3 in DNA: TGCGCCAGCAGCTTGATGGGGGACACTGAAGCTTTCTTT. Full variable domain (remainder filled in from reference TRBV5-1 and TRBJ1-1): KAGVTQTPRYLIKTRGQQVTLSCSPISGHRSVSWYQQTPGQGLQFLFEYFSETQRNKGNFPGRFSGRQFSNSRSEMNVSTLELGDSALYLCASSLMGDTEAFFGQGTRLTVV.

On this clone itself: An end of the junction does not agree with germline; a read error may underlie this. The J gene is TRBJ2-7, the V gene TRBV3-1 (or the pseudogene TRBV3-2); 13 bases align to TRBD2. There are 14 residues in the CDR3. CDR1 LGHDT and CDR2 YNNKEL come from the germline V gene (reference sequence). The CDR3: CASSQDSGLAGSHF. CDR3 DNA: TGTGCCAGCAGCCAAGATTCGGGACTAGCGGGATCTCACTTC.

This chain connects TRBV5-1 to TRBJ1-6; TRBD1 matches 7 bases. The V gene end was trimmed by 1 base and the J gene end by 11 bases; junction bases not matched to a gene: 12. The germline gives CDR1 SGHRS, CDR2 YFSETQ. The CDR3 covers 16 residues. The CDR3 coding sequence is TGCGCCAGCAGCTTGAACCCGATACAGGGGAAGACACCCCTCCACTTT. Its translation is CASSLNPIQGKTPLHF.